One and the same sample provided the 29 T cell receptor beta chains below, sequenced in a study of blood T cell repertoires in COVID-19. Profiled with immunoSEQ multiplex PCR; TCRdb holds only in-frame clones, not every one. In the table there are roughly 160,000 clones, approximately 86% of which are singletons. Material: peripheral blood. The receptors were sampled from a man in his fifties or sixties with acute or convalescent COVID-19.

This clone was recorded a few times. The chain carries TRBV19 and TRBJ1-5; unclear D gene. V gave up 3 bases and J gave up 2 bases, with 11 bases separating them. CDR1 is LNHDA and CDR2 is SQIVND in the germline V gene (reference sequence). This CDR3 is 15 amino acids long. The CDR3 region has the DNA TGTGCCAGTAGTATCGGAAACAGACGCAATCAGCCCCAGCATTTT. It yields the protein CASSIGNRRNQPQHF.

The gene calls are TRBV28 and TRBJ1-1; no clear D gene. CDR1 MDHEN and CDR2 SYDVKM come from the germline V gene. The germline V and J ends were trimmed by 2 bases and 5 bases, with 9 bases remaining between them. CDR3 length: 13 amino acids. The CDR3 DNA follows: TGTGCCAGCAGTTTAAACAGTCGGACTGAAGCTTTCTTT. Its protein is CASSLNSRTEAFF.

This clone was counted once. The chain employs TRBV5-1 and TRBJ2-2; 13 positions match TRBD2. Germline lookup yields CDR1 SGHRS and CDR2 YFSETQ. V gave up 3 bases and J gave up 6 bases; unmatched junction bases: 8. This CDR3 region has 17 residues. CDR3 sequence (DNA): TGCGCCAGCAGCTCAGGGAGGACTAGCGGGAGCTCCGGGGAGCTGTTTTTT. This sequence encodes CASSSGRTSGSSGELFF.

The chain joins TRBV5-1 to TRBJ1-3; possibly TRBD1 for D (5 bases). This CDR3 region has 14 residues. Germline V gives CDR1 SGHRS, CDR2 YFSETQ. Trimming cost V 0 bases and J 2 bases, with 6 bases left between them. The CDR3 region has the DNA TGCGCCAGCAGCTTGGAGGGGCCTGGAAACACCATATATTTT. Encoded protein: CASSLEGPGNTIYF. Full variable domain (rest looked up from reference TRBV5-1 and TRBJ1-3): KAGVTQTPRYLIKTRGQQVTLSCSPISGHRSVSWYQQTPGQGLQFLFEYFSETQRNKGNFPGRFSGRQFSNSRSEMNVSTLELGDSALYLCASSLEGPGNTIYFGEGSWLTVV.

The chain combines TRBV5-1 with TRBJ1-1; 10 nucleotides align to TRBD1. The CDR3 consists of 16 residues. Germline V gene sequence: CDR1 SGHRS, CDR2 YFSETQ. With V trimmed by 0 bases and J by 3 bases, 5 bases remained unmatched. The CDR3 spells CASSLAGTGEYTEAFF. Written as DNA, the CDR3 is TGCGCCAGCAGCTTGGCAGGGACAGGGGAGTACACTGAAGCTTTCTTT. The full variable domain, rest sourced from reference TRBV5-1 and TRBJ1-1, is KAGVTQTPRYLIKTRGQQVTLSCSPISGHRSVSWYQQTPGQGLQFLFEYFSETQRNKGNFPGRFSGRQFSNSRSEMNVSTLELGDSALYLCASSLAGTGEYTEAFFGQGTRLTVV.

The chain links TRBV28 to TRBJ1-2, with no clear D. V lost 7 bases and J lost 8, with 14 bases in between. The germline V gene has CDR1 MDHEN and CDR2 SYDVKM. This CDR3 is built from 12 residues. The CDR3 DNA reads as TGTGCCAGCATTATAACGGGAAGGGGCTACACCTTC. This gives the protein CASIITGRGYTF.

J is TRBJ1-1 and V is TRBV7-6, with a tentative D call TRBD1 (5 bases). The CDR3 covers 11 residues. Germline V gene sequence: CDR1 SGHVS, CDR2 FNYEAQ. Between the trimmed V and J ends, which lost 5 bases and 11 bases, there was a span of 12 bases. The CDR3 region is CASSAGGGAFF. As DNA, the CDR3 is TGTGCCAGCAGCGCCGGCGGGGGGGCTTTCTTT.

The chain joins TRBV28 to TRBJ2-5; D is possibly TRBD2 (5 bases). Germline CDR1 MDHEN, CDR2 SYDVKM. The CDR3 has 15 amino acids. V lost 5 bases and J 5 bases, leaving 18 bases between the germline ends. CDR3 sequence (DNA): TGTGCCAGCAGTCCTCGGGGTGGATGGGTGGAGACCCAGTACTTC. Translation gives CASSPRGGWVETQYF. Based on the CDR3 plus reference TRBV28 and TRBJ2-5, the full variable domain is DVKVTQSSRYLVKRTGEKVFLECVQDMDHENMFWYRQDPGLGLRLIYFSYDVKMKEKGDIPEGYSVSREKKERFSLILESASTNQTSMYLCASSPRGGWVETQYFGPGTRLLVL.

This chain links TRBV28 with TRBJ1-2, with TRBD1 matching 7 bases. Germline V lookup: CDR1 MDHEN, CDR2 SYDVKM. The CDR3 has 16 residues. The ends lost 6 bases at V and 0 bases at J; junction bases unmatched: 10. The CDR3 loop reads CASSLGGATSNYGYTF. The CDR3 nucleotides read TGTGCCAGCAGCCTAGGGGGCGCAACGTCTAACTATGGCTACACCTTC.

The rearrangement links TRBV6-1 to TRBJ1-5; the match to TRBD1 covers 7 bases. The CDR3 covers 20 residues. J was trimmed by 1 base and V by 0 bases; bases with no gene match: 15. Germline CDR1 and CDR2: MNHNS and SASEGT. CDR3 protein: CASSEAQIRGGGMSNQPQHF. CDR3 nucleotides: TGTGCCAGCAGTGAAGCGCAGATAAGAGGGGGCGGAATGAGCAATCAGCCCCAGCATTTT.

V usage is TRBV7-3 and J usage is TRBJ1-5, with a weak D call TRBD1 (5 bases). The CDR3 runs 14 residues. Germline loops: CDR1 SGHTA, CDR2 FQGTGA. V was cut by 3 bases and J by 7 bases, with 13 bases left in between. The CDR3: CASSLGGKGQPQHF. The CDR3 DNA is TGTGCCAGCAGCTTGGGGGGGAAAGGCCAGCCCCAGCATTTT.

This chain connects TRBV27 to TRBJ1-2, with TRBD1 identical over 10 bases. Germline trimming cut 4 bases from V and 7 bases from J; bases unmatched to any gene: 3. The CDR3 loop spans 13 amino acids. Germline CDR1 reads MNHEY; CDR2 reads SMNVEV (reference sequence). CDR3 sequence (DNA): TGTGCCAGCAGTTGGACAGGGGGGGGTGGCTACACCTTC. Its protein is CASSWTGGGGYTF.

The J gene is TRBJ1-1, the V gene TRBV4-1; D remains unclear. V lost 1 base to trimming and J lost 0 bases, with 6 bases between them. Germline V gene lookup returns CDR1 MGHRA and CDR2 YSYEKL. CDR3 length equals 14 residues. CDR3 nucleotide sequence: TGCGCCAGCAGCCAAGTTCCGGTGAACACTGAAGCTTTCTTT. This sequence encodes CASSQVPVNTEAFF.

V usage is TRBV19 and J usage is TRBJ1-5; 8 bases match TRBD1. Losses at the gene ends were 5 bases for V and 4 bases for J; bases not matched to a gene: 13. The CDR3 sequence is 17 residues long. CDR1 is LNHDA, CDR2 SQIVND, per germline (reference sequence). CDR3 amino acids: CASSPRAGGLWNQPQHF. CDR3 bases: TGTGCCAGTAGTCCCCGGGCAGGGGGCTTGTGGAATCAGCCCCAGCATTTT.

In its sample, this clone was seen a few times. V usage is TRBV30 and J usage is TRBJ2-7; D may be TRBD1 (6 bases). The CDR3 loop spans 15 amino acids. CDR1 is GTSNPN and CDR2 is SVGIG in the germline V gene (reference sequence). Trimming stripped 2 bases from V and 3 bases from J, with 17 bases between. CDR3 residues: CAWSNPGHANYEQYF. CDR3 DNA sequence: TGTGCCTGGAGTAACCCGGGACATGCTAACTACGAGCAGTACTTC.

The chain joins TRBV7-6 to TRBJ2-5; D unresolved. CDR3 length equals 16 residues. The germline V and J ends were trimmed by 5 bases and 1 base, with 17 bases remaining between them. Germline CDR1 and CDR2: SGHVS and FNYEAQ. The CDR3 bases are TGTGCCAGCAGCCCCGACACTCCTGCACGCCAAGAGACCCAGTACTTC. Protein product: CASSPDTPARQETQYF. Using reference TRBV7-6 and TRBJ2-5 for the parts outside the CDR3, the full variable domain is GAGVSQSPRYKVTKRGQDVALRCDPISGHVSLYWYRQALGQGPEFLTYFNYEAQQDKSGLPNDRFSAERPEGSISTLTIQRTEQRDSAMYRCASSPDTPARQETQYFGPGTRLLVL.

This sequence joins TRBV30 and TRBJ1-5; 7 nucleotides match TRBD1. CDR3 length: 15 amino acids. Per the germline V gene, CDR1 is GTSNPN and CDR2 is SVGIG (reference sequence). J was trimmed by 1 base and V by 3 bases; bases with no gene match: 6. The CDR3: CAWSLNRGSNQPQHF. In DNA form, the CDR3 reads TGTGCCTGGAGCCTAAACAGGGGCAGCAATCAGCCCCAGCATTTT.

The CDR3 DNA is TGTGCCAGCCTTAACCCCCACGGCGAGCAGTACTTC. As protein: CASLNPHGEQYF. V usage is TRBV6-6 and J usage is TRBJ2-7; D remains ambiguous. Germline values: CDR1 MNHNY, CDR2 SVGAGI (reference sequence). The CDR3 loop spans 12 amino acids. Trimming stripped 8 bases from V and 6 bases from J, with 14 bases between.

The chain couples TRBV5-1 to TRBJ1-2, with 11 nucleotides matching TRBD1. Trimming removed 5 bases from V and 8 bases from J; junction bases left unmatched: 23. Germline V gene data show CDR1 as SGHRS and CDR2 as YFSETQ. The CDR3 totals 19 residues. The DNA for the CDR3 is TGCGCCAGCAGTCCTTTCGTGCGGACAGGGGGCGGTTTTGTACGGGGCTACACCTTC. Residues: CASSPFVRTGGGFVRGYTF.

The chain joins TRBV7-2 to TRBJ1-2; TRBD1 aligns across 8 bases. CDR3 length: 15 residues. Trimming cost V 4 bases and J 2 bases; bases outside gene matches: 6. The V gene's germline CDR1 is SGHTA and CDR2 FQGNSA. CDR3 nucleotides: TGTGCCAGCAGCTCTTACAGGGGGAAAAACTATGGCTACACCTTC. It yields the protein CASSSYRGKNYGYTF.

The V and J genes are TRBV27 and TRBJ2-1; possible D gene TRBD1, 7 bases. Trimming removed 5 bases from V and 10 bases from J, with 24 bases in between. CDR3 length: 16 amino acids. Germline V lookup: CDR1 MNHEY, CDR2 SMNVEV (reference sequence). CDR3 sequence reads: CASSQGGYRAGGEQFF. CDR3 bases: TGTGCCAGCAGTCAGGGGGGTTATAGGGCCGGGGGAGAGCAGTTCTTC.

The gene calls are TRBV10-2 and TRBJ1-4; no clear D gene. Trimming left V 4 bases short and J 6 bases short, with 12 bases between. The CDR3 length is 14 residues. Germline CDR1 is WSHSY and CDR2 is SAAADI. CDR3 DNA sequence: TGCGCCAGCAGTGTAGAGGTCGTGGATGAAAAACTGTTTTTT. Amino acid sequence: CASSVEVVDEKLFF.

The chain carries TRBV30 and TRBJ2-3; 9 nucleotides line up with TRBD1. V lost 7 bases, J lost 5 bases, and 4 bases stayed unmatched. The CDR3 is made up of 12 amino acids. CDR1 is GTSNPN and CDR2 is SVGIG in the germline V gene (reference sequence). CDR3 in amino acids: CASDRGGDTQYF. CDR3 coding DNA: TGTGCCTCGGACAGGGGTGGAGATACGCAGTATTTT.

The genes are TRBV10-1 and TRBJ2-5, with 8 bases fitting TRBD1. Germline V gives CDR1 WNHNN, CDR2 SYGVQD (reference sequence). V dropped 2 bases and J dropped 5; count of bases not matched to a gene: 7. CDR3 length equals 15 residues. CDR3 protein: CASSEGTGSQETQYF. As DNA, the CDR3 is TGCGCCAGCAGTGAGGGGACAGGATCCCAGGAGACCCAGTACTTC.

This chain connects TRBV3-1 (or the pseudogene TRBV3-2) to TRBJ2-1; maybe TRBD2 (6 bases). Per germline, CDR1 LGHDT and CDR2 YNNKEL (reference sequence). Between the trimmed V and J ends, which lost 4 bases and 5 bases, there was a span of 12 bases. The CDR3 has 14 residues. In DNA, the CDR3 is TGTGCCAGCAGCCCCGGGACTGGGAACAATGAGCAGTTCTTC. It translates to CASSPGTGNNEQFF.

The V and J genes are TRBV7-3 and TRBJ1-3; TRBD1 matches at 7 bases. Unmatched junction bases numbered 4, after V lost 2 bases and J lost 0 bases. The germline V gene has CDR1 SGHTA and CDR2 FQGTGA. The CDR3 sequence is 16 residues long. CDR3 coding DNA: TGTGCCAGCAGCTTATCGGCAGGGGGCTCTGGAAACACCATATATTTT. Amino acid sequence: CASSLSAGGSGNTIYF.

The chain uses TRBV4-2 and TRBJ2-2; tentatively, D is TRBD2 (7 bases). Trimming removed 0 bases at V and 4 bases at J, with 12 bases between. CDR1 and CDR2 from the germline V gene are LGHNA and YNFKEQ. The CDR3 has 16 residues. The CDR3 protein is CASSQDMGGRTGELFF. In DNA, the CDR3 is TGTGCCAGCAGCCAAGACATGGGGGGGCGCACCGGGGAGCTGTTTTTT.

Turning to this clone: Other DNA sequences of this sample code for an identical CDR3. The rearrangement uses TRBV5-1 and TRBJ2-7; no clear D. With 4 bases removed from V and 0 bases from J, the gap between germline ends came to 11 bases. This CDR3 contains 14 residues. In germline, CDR1 is SGHRS, CDR2 YFSETQ. This chain's CDR3 is CASSPGGSSYEQYF. CDR3 coding DNA: TGCGCCAGCAGCCCCGGCGGTAGCTCCTACGAGCAGTACTTC.

This clone was counted only a few times. The chain joins TRBV28 to TRBJ1-1; weak D call: TRBD1 (5 bases). The germline gives CDR1 MDHEN, CDR2 SYDVKM. The V gene lost 7 bases and the J gene lost 6 bases, with 9 bases spanning the gap. The CDR3 has 11 residues. CDR3 amino acids: CASKGAAEAFF. CDR3 sequence (DNA): TGTGCCAGCAAAGGGGCGGCTGAAGCTTTCTTT. Full variable domain (rest looked up from reference TRBV28 and TRBJ1-1): DVKVTQSSRYLVKRTGEKVFLECVQDMDHENMFWYRQDPGLGLRLIYFSYDVKMKEKGDIPEGYSVSREKKERFSLILESASTNQTSMYLCASKGAAEAFFGQGTRLTVV.